The sequence of this T cell receptor (beta chain) was determined in a study of blood T cell repertoires in COVID-19. Study information: Samples came from the United States, Italy and Spain, spanning acute and convalescent COVID-19. From T cells, B-cell-depleted T cells, or PBMCs came the material, which was cDNA or gDNA.

The CDR3 runs 14 residues. Trimming removed 4 bases from V and 8 bases from J, with 18 bases in between. Germline V lookup: CDR1 SQVTM, CDR2 ANQGSEA. The data were produced by immunoSEQ multiplex PCR, yet TCRdb's version contains in-frame clones alone and is incomplete. Of around 200,000 clones listed, about 86% were seen once; the top ten hold 5.5% to 7.5%. This receptor was identified in a man aged 55 to 69 who had recovered from COVID-19. The sequencing input was peripheral blood. The V and J genes are TRBV29-1 and TRBJ2-1, with a possible D match to TRBD2 (6 bases). The CDR3 DNA follows: TGCAGCGTTGTACTAGCCCTTGGGCTCTATGAGCAGTTCTTC. This sequence encodes CSVVLALGLYEQFF.